The 24 T cell receptor beta chains given below trace back to one sample, sequenced in a study of a mutant IDH1 vaccine in newly diagnosed glioma. For these TCRs, the target antigens are not known. TCRdb keeps only in-frame clones here, not all; method: immunoSEQ multiplex PCR. The table includes over 30,000 clones, 75% to 95% detected once. Time point of the sample: week 47, end of study. Every vaccination contained 300 ug of the mutant IDH1 20-mer peptide and was paired with topical imiquimod. Material: PBMCs, obtained from a glioma patient whose treatment included an IDH1 peptide vaccine. Receptor source: a woman between 35 and 50 years old with glioma.

The chain carries TRBV5-1 and TRBJ1-1; D perhaps matches TRBD1 (5 bases). Trimming shortened V by 0 bases and J by 0 bases, and 9 bases separated the two germline ends. The CDR3 spans 15 residues. CDR1 SGHRS and CDR2 YFSETQ come from the germline V gene. In DNA, the CDR3 is TGCGCCAGCAGCTTGGTCGGGGGTTTGAACACTGAAGCTTTCTTT. Its translation: CASSLVGGLNTEAFF.

The chain has TRBV6-6 and TRBJ2-1, with 9 nucleotides matching TRBD1. The CDR3 totals 11 residues. Germline-derived CDR1 and CDR2 are MNHNY and SVGAGI (reference sequence). The junction had 6 bases not matched to a gene; V was cut back by 11 bases and J by 10 bases. CDR3 region: CAAGTGWEQFF. The CDR3 nucleotides are TGTGCCGCAGGGACAGGGTGGGAGCAGTTCTTC.

The chain recombines TRBV7-2 with TRBJ1-2; 7 nucleotides match TRBD1. The CDR3 covers 16 residues. The germline V gene has CDR1 SGHTA and CDR2 FQGNSA. Unmatched junction bases numbered 11, after V lost 5 bases and J lost 2 bases. The CDR3 region is CASSIYPLDRNYGYTF. For the CDR3, the DNA is TGTGCCAGCAGCATTTACCCCCTGGACAGGAACTATGGCTACACCTTC.

The CDR3 nucleotides are TGTGCCAGCAGTGAAGGACAGGGAGATTATGGCTACACCTTC. Amino acids: CASSEGQGDYGYTF. The genes are TRBV2 and TRBJ1-2; 7 bases map to TRBD1. This CDR3 comprises 14 residues. The V gene end was trimmed by 1 base and the J gene end by 5 bases; junction bases not matched to a gene: 4. Germline values: CDR1 SNHLY, CDR2 FYNNEI.

The gene calls are TRBV18 and TRBJ2-5; D is perhaps TRBD1 (6 bases). Trimming removed 2 bases from V and 2 bases from J, with 6 bases in between. Germline CDR1 and CDR2: KGHSH and LQKENI. CDR3 size: 13 residues. The CDR3 DNA reads TGTGCCAGCTCACCAAGGGGGCAAGAGACCCAGTACTTC. Residues: CASSPRGQETQYF.

The chain links TRBV5-1 to TRBJ2-1; 10 nucleotides match TRBD2. The CDR3 covers 17 residues. The J segment lost 2 bases and the V segment lost 0 bases, leaving 5 bases of the junction unmatched. Germline V gene lookup returns CDR1 SGHRS and CDR2 YFSETQ. In DNA form, the CDR3 reads TGCGCCAGCAGCTTGGAACCGGGACTAGCGACCTACAATGAGCAGTTCTTC. The encoded protein is CASSLEPGLATYNEQFF.

The chain combines TRBV9 with TRBJ2-1; TRBD1 matches at 8 bases. Trimming removed 3 bases from V and 2 bases from J; junction bases left unmatched: 7. The CDR3 consists of 16 residues. Germline CDR1 is SGDLS and CDR2 is YYNGEE. The CDR3 loop reads CASSANTGGTYNEQFF. The DNA of the CDR3 is TGTGCCAGCAGCGCAAACACAGGGGGTACCTACAATGAGCAGTTCTTC.

The chain employs TRBV5-1 and TRBJ2-7; 7 nucleotides agree with TRBD1. This CDR3 is built from 16 residues. Trimming took 8 bases from V and 0 from J; bases not matched to a gene: 14. Germline values: CDR1 SGHRS, CDR2 YFSETQ. The CDR3 sequence: CASQTGHRDSSYEQYF. DNA for the CDR3: TGCGCCAGTCAGACCGGGCACCGGGACAGCTCCTACGAGCAGTACTTC.

The gene calls are TRBV2 and TRBJ1-5; D call uncertain. Trimming removed 9 bases at V and 6 bases at J, with 15 bases between. CDR3 length equals 13 residues. Germline CDR1 and CDR2: SNHLY and FYNNEI. This CDR3 reads CARRLPRRQPQHF. DNA of the CDR3: TGTGCCAGGCGCCTTCCTAGGCGTCAGCCCCAGCATTTT.

V is TRBV14 and J is TRBJ2-7, with D possibly being TRBD1 (6 bases). The V gene lost 1 base and the J gene lost 6 bases, with 13 bases spanning the gap. The germline V gene has CDR1 SGHDN and CDR2 FVKESK. There are 14 residues in the CDR3. The chain's CDR3 is CASSQAGQGFEQYF. The CDR3 bases are TGTGCCAGCAGCCAAGCAGGCCAGGGGTTCGAGCAGTACTTC.

V gene TRBV12-5 combines with J gene TRBJ2-4; 9 bases fit TRBD1. Germline V lookup: CDR1 LGHNT, CDR2 FRNRAP. V gave up 0 bases and J gave up 2 bases; unmatched junction bases: 8. The CDR3 is made up of 18 amino acids. This CDR3 reads CASGLVLTGTGSKNIQYF. The CDR3 nucleotides are TGTGCTAGTGGTTTGGTTCTAACCGGGACAGGGTCCAAAAACATTCAGTACTTC.

This clone was detected once. This CDR3 is CAISEGLAGVTDTQYF. CDR3 bases: TGTGCCATCAGTGAGGGACTAGCGGGAGTCACAGATACGCAGTATTTT. The V call is TRBV10-3, the J call TRBJ2-3, with 13 bases identical to TRBD2. CDR3 length: 16 amino acids. Unmatched junction bases numbered 1, after V lost 2 bases and J lost 2 bases. Looked up from germline, CDR1 is ENHRY and CDR2 is SYGVKD.

This chain links TRBV4-1 with TRBJ1-2; perhaps TRBD1 as D (5 bases). This CDR3 spans 15 amino acids. Trimming removed 1 base at V and 4 bases at J, with 13 bases between. In germline, CDR1 is MGHRA, CDR2 YSYEKL. The CDR3 DNA follows: TGCGCCAGCAGCCAAGGGGAGACAGCGGTCTATGGCTACACCTTC. Translating it yields CASSQGETAVYGYTF.

This rearrangement joins TRBV11-2 to TRBJ2-2, with 10 bases that match TRBD1. The CDR3 is 16 residues long. The V gene's germline CDR1 is SGHAT and CDR2 FQNNGV. V lost 5 bases to trimming and J lost 7 bases; unmatched junction nucleotides: 10. CDR3 nucleotides: TGTGCCAGCAGCCAAATATCGACAGGGGGCGGCGGGGAGCTGTTTTTT. This translates into CASSQISTGGGGELFF.

The rearrangement uses TRBV19 and TRBJ1-6, with D hard to call. Germline CDR1 reads LNHDA; CDR2 reads SQIVND (reference sequence). V was trimmed by 7 bases and J by 11 bases, leaving 3 bases between them. The CDR3 runs 9 residues. CDR3 loop: CASMAPLHF. DNA of the CDR3: TGTGCCAGTATGGCACCCCTCCACTTT.

The chain couples TRBV11-1 to TRBJ2-6, with 7 bases aligning to TRBD1. CDR1 and CDR2 from the germline V gene are SGHAT and FQDESV (reference sequence). After removal of 3 bases from V and 0 bases from J, the junction contained 11 bases not matched to a gene. The CDR3 sequence is 19 residues long. CDR3 loop: CASSFPSDRVLSGANVLTF. CDR3 nucleotides: TGTGCCAGCAGCTTTCCCTCAGACAGGGTCCTCTCTGGGGCCAACGTCCTGACTTTC. Together with reference TRBV11-1 and TRBJ2-6, the CDR3 gives the full variable domain: EAEVAQSPRYKITEKSQAVAFWCDPISGHATLYWYRQILGQGPELLVQFQDESVVDDSQLPKDRFSAERLKGVDSTLKIQPAELGDSAMYLCASSFPSDRVLSGANVLTFGAGSRLTVL.

V and J are TRBV6-5 and TRBJ2-1; TRBD2 matches 11 bases. J gave up 3 bases and V 6 bases, and 4 bases lay outside the gene matches. Germline CDR1 is MNHEY and CDR2 is SVGAGI. The CDR3 consists of 15 residues. DNA of the CDR3: TGTGCCAGCAGAACTAGCGGGAGAGGCTACAATGAGCAGTTCTTC. Amino acids: CASRTSGRGYNEQFF.

The DNA for the CDR3 is TGTGCCACCAGCAGAGAGGGTGCCCAGCATTTT. It codes for CATSREGAQHF. The V call is TRBV15, the J call TRBJ1-5; D is undetermined. The V end was cut by 0 bases, the J end by 11 bases, with 5 bases between. There are 11 residues in the CDR3. The V gene's germline CDR1 is LNHNV and CDR2 YYDKDF (reference sequence).

V usage is TRBV5-1 and J usage is TRBJ1-2; D is perhaps TRBD1 (5 bases). CDR3 length: 12 residues. Germline V gives CDR1 SGHRS, CDR2 YFSETQ. Trimming cost V 1 base and J 7 bases, with 8 bases left between them. The CDR3 loop reads CASSLPGLGYTF. DNA of the CDR3: TGCGCCAGCAGCTTGCCGGGGCTTGGCTACACCTTC.

The rearrangement links TRBV6-6 to TRBJ2-7, with D perhaps TRBD1 or TRBD2 (6 bases each). Germline lookup yields CDR1 MNHNY and CDR2 SVGAGI (reference sequence). CDR3 length equals 14 residues. Trimming pared 6 bases from V and 5 bases from J, leaving 17 bases between. The CDR3 DNA reads TGTGCCAGCAGCTCCGGGGGCACGGGGGACGAGCAGTACTTC. Protein sequence: CASSSGGTGDEQYF.

The V and J genes are TRBV6-5 and TRBJ1-2; D not resolved. V was trimmed by 6 bases and J by 5 bases, leaving 13 bases between them. In germline, CDR1 is MNHEY, CDR2 SVGAGI. The CDR3 has 13 residues. CDR3 sequence (DNA): TGTGCCAGCAGGCCCCTGGGAACTTATGGCTACACCTTC. Its protein product is CASRPLGTYGYTF.

The table lists this clone with a count of one. The genes are TRBV23-1 and TRBJ2-6, with D uncertain. TRBV23-1 is known as an ORF, though its function is uncertain. This CDR3 region has 19 residues. The V end was cut by 0 bases, the J end by 0 bases, with 15 bases between. In nucleotides, the CDR3 is TGCGCCAGCAGTCAATCGGTAGGACGCCCAGACTCTGGGGCCAACGTCCTGACTTTC. It specifies CASSQSVGRPDSGANVLTF.

This chain uses TRBV6-5 with TRBJ1-1; 7 bases are shared with TRBD1. This CDR3 spans 15 amino acids. V trimming: 2 bases; J trimming: 2 bases; junction bases outside the gene matches: 5. Per germline, CDR1 MNHEY and CDR2 SVGAGI. In DNA form, the CDR3 reads TGTGCCAGCAGTTACGCAGAGGGGGCAAACACTGAAGCTTTCTTT. It encodes CASSYAEGANTEAFF.

The CDR3 region is CASSFPGQGLSGANVLTF. DNA of the CDR3: TGTGCCAGCAGCTTTCCGGGACAGGGACTCTCTGGGGCCAACGTCCTGACTTTC. The rearrangement uses TRBV9 and TRBJ2-6; TRBD1 matches 9 bases. Germline values: CDR1 SGDLS, CDR2 YYNGEE. The CDR3 has 18 residues. The trim removed 4 bases at V and 0 bases at J, leaving 8 bases unmatched.